These T cell receptor beta chains were read from a single sample in a study of PD-L1 blockade in urothelial cancer. TCRdb's copy holds only in-frame clones and misses some; the assay was immunoSEQ multiplex PCR. The sample consists of about 130,000 clones, approximately 85% of them appearing once. The sample consisted of PBMCs, taken around atezolizumab (anti-PD-L1) treatment. These receptors were collected from a man between 50 and 59 years old with urothelial cancer. Both conserved end residues are part of each CDR3. Fields, in order: clone size, J gene, V gene, D gene, CDR3 DNA, CDR3 protein. A D gene is named only where the DNA matches it firmly. A row's size may be missing; if present it is once, few, many or a size class.

NA,TRBJ2-1,TRBV6-5,TRBD1,TGTGCCAGCAGTTATCACGGACAGGGTTACAATGAGCAGTTCTTC,CASSYHGQGYNEQFF
few,TRBJ1-5,TRBV28,NA,TGTGCCAGCCAACAGGGTGCCAGCAATCAGCCCCAGCATTTT,CASQQGASNQPQHF
NA,TRBJ1-4,TRBV28,NA,TGTGCCAGCAGTTTAGGGCAAACCCGAAAACTGTTTTTT,CASSLGQTRKLFF
NA,TRBJ1-1,TRBV29-1,TRBD1,TGCAGCGCTACCCGGGACAGCAACACTGAAGCTTTCTTT,CSATRDSNTEAFF
NA,TRBJ1-2,TRBV4-1,NA,TGCGCCAGCAGCCAAGGTTCGCGTATCGGCGGCTATGGCTACACCTTC,CASSQGSRIGGYGYTF
once,TRBJ2-1,TRBV4-2,NA,TGTGCCAGCGCGAAACAGGACTCCTACAATGAGCAGTTCTTC,CASAKQDSYNEQFF
NA,TRBJ2-2,TRBV15,TRBD2,TGTGCCACCAAGCTAGCGGGAGGATTGAACACCGGGGAGCTGTTTTTT,CATKLAGGLNTGELFF
NA,TRBJ2-1,TRBV11-2,TRBD2,TGTGCCAGCAGCACCCTAGCGGGAGTAGGTCTCAATGAGCAGTTCTTC,CASSTLAGVGLNEQFF
NA,TRBJ1-6,TRBV5-4,TRBD1,TGTGCCAGCAGCTTAGGGTCAGGGGGCCAAGCACCCCTCCACTTT,CASSLGSGGQAPLHF
once,TRBJ2-7,TRBV7-6,NA,TGTGCCAGCAGCTTTTCCGGGAGCTCCTACGAGCAGTACTTC,CASSFSGSSYEQYF
NA,TRBJ1-1,TRBV7-3,NA,TGTGCCAGCAGCTTAAATGGGGGACACGAAGCTTTCTTT,CASSLNGGHEAFF
NA,TRBJ2-1,TRBV6-4,TRBD2,TGTGCCAGCAGTGGGTCTAGCGGGACCGAGGCCAATGAGCAGTTCTTC,CASSGSSGTEANEQFF
NA,TRBJ1-1,TRBV15,NA,TGTGCCACCAGCAGTGGCCAAACAGGGAACACTGAAGCTTTCTTT,CATSSGQTGNTEAFF
NA,TRBJ2-3,TRBV14,TRBD2,TGTGCCAGCAGCCTCCTACTAGCGGGAGGACGCACAGATACGCAGTATTTT,CASSLLLAGGRTDTQYF
NA,TRBJ2-2,TRBV2,TRBD1,TGTGCCAGCAGGGGACAGGGAAACACCGGGGAGCTGTTTTTT,CASRGQGNTGELFF
few,TRBJ1-1,TRBV7-9,NA,TGTGCCAGCTCCGGGGAGGAGAATGAAGCTTTCTTT,CASSGEENEAFF
NA,TRBJ1-5,TRBV6-4,NA,TGTGCCAGCAGCAGTCATCAGCCCCAGCATTTT,CASSSHQPQHF
NA,TRBJ1-6,TRBV7-9,NA,TGTGCCAGCAGCCAAGGAGATAATTCACCCCTCCACTTT,CASSQGDNSPLHF
NA,TRBJ1-4,TRBV25-1,NA,TGTGCCAGCAGTGGCGGAACAGGCGTAGAGGAAAAACTGTTTTTT,CASSGGTGVEEKLFF
NA,TRBJ2-6,TRBV18,TRBD2,TGTGCCAGCTCACCCGTAACTAGCGGGAGGTTCTCTGGGGCCAACGTCCTGACTTTC,CASSPVTSGRFSGANVLTF
once,TRBJ2-1,TRBV19,TRBD2,TGTGCCAGTGCGGGACTAGCGTCAAATGAGCAGTTCTTC,CASAGLASNEQFF
NA,TRBJ2-3,TRBV2,NA,TGTGCCAGCAGTGAGGGCAGGGGAGTAGATACGCAGTATTTT,CASSEGRGVDTQYF
NA,TRBJ1-2,TRBV7-2,NA,TGTGCCAGCAGCTTAGAGGCGTTCAGGTCCAACTATGGCTACACCTTC,CASSLEAFRSNYGYTF
NA,TRBJ2-7,TRBV4-1,TRBD1,TGCGCCAGCAGCCAGGCCCGGGGTGGGACAGCCACCTTCTCCTACGAGCAGTACTTC,CASSQARGGTATFSYEQYF
NA,TRBJ2-2,TRBV10-3,TRBD2,TGTGCCATCTCTAGCGGCGCGAACACCGGGGAGCTGTTTTTT,CAISSGANTGELFF
NA,TRBJ2-7,TRBV2,NA,TGTGCCAGCAGTGAACACAGCCTCTCGACCTACGAGCAGTACTTC,CASSEHSLSTYEQYF
NA,TRBJ2-7,TRBV6-1,TRBD2,TGTGCCAGCAGTGAAAGTCGTAGCGGGAGGGGATCCTACGAGCAGTACTTC,CASSESRSGRGSYEQYF
NA,TRBJ2-7,TRBV19,TRBD2,TGTGCCAGTAGTATAGGGCTGGCGGGAGCGTCCGAGCAGTACTTC,CASSIGLAGASEQYF
NA,TRBJ1-2,TRBV19,NA,TGTGCCAGTAGACCTCAGGGGATAAATAACTATGGCTACACCTTC,CASRPQGINNYGYTF
NA,TRBJ2-3,TRBV28,NA,TGTGCCAGCAGGGAGGGATCCACAGATACGCAGTATTTT,CASREGSTDTQYF
NA,TRBJ2-1,TRBV27,TRBD2,TGTGCCAGCAGTCCCTGGACTAGCCTTGATGAGCAGTTCTTC,CASSPWTSLDEQFF
NA,TRBJ2-3,TRBV9,TRBD1,TGTGCCAGCAGCGTAGGTGACAGGGACACAGATACGCAGTATTTT,CASSVGDRDTDTQYF
NA,TRBJ2-7,TRBV4-1,TRBD2,TGCGCCGGCAGCCGAGGGACTAGCGGGACCTACGAGCAGTACTTC,CAGSRGTSGTYEQYF
NA,TRBJ2-3,TRBV6-6,TRBD2,TGTGCCAGCAGTGCCGGGACTAGGCGGGCAGATACGCAGTATTTT,CASSAGTRRADTQYF
NA,TRBJ1-2,TRBV11-2,NA,TGTGCCAGCAGCACTCCGGGCCGGGACTACACCTTC,CASSTPGRDYTF
NA,TRBJ2-7,TRBV28,NA,TGTGCCAGCAGTCTCTTGGGGCTCCCGGAGACAGGCTACGAGCAGTACTTC,CASSLLGLPETGYEQYF
NA,TRBJ2-2,TRBV28,NA,TGTGCCAGCAGCTCTGACTTACCGGGACTCCTCATAACCGGGGAGCTGTTTTTT,CASSSDLPGLLITGELFF
NA,TRBJ2-3,TRBV5-1,TRBD2,TGCGCCAGCAGCTTGGTGGTAGCGGGGGCTAGCACAGATACGCAGTATTTT,CASSLVVAGASTDTQYF
NA,TRBJ1-1,TRBV28,TRBD1,TGTGCCAGCAGTTTAAGACAGGGGATTATGAACACTGAAGCTTTCTTT,CASSLRQGIMNTEAFF
NA,TRBJ2-7,TRBV9,TRBD1,TGTGCCAGCAGCGGCGGGACAGGGGGCTACGAGCAGTACTTC,CASSGGTGGYEQYF
NA,TRBJ2-2,TRBV5-4,NA,TGTGCCAGCAGCTTCGTGACTGGTGGCGAGCTGTTTTTT,CASSFVTGGELFF
NA,TRBJ2-3,TRBV7-3,TRBD2,TGTGCCAGCAGCTTTCGACTAGCGGGAGGTGTAGATACGCAGTATTTT,CASSFRLAGGVDTQYF
many,TRBJ1-2,TRBV19,NA,TGTGCCAGTAGTCGTGACAGAACCTATGGCTACACCTTC,CASSRDRTYGYTF
NA,TRBJ1-6,TRBV28,TRBD1,TGTGCCAGCAGTTTTGGTAGTGGGACAGGGGGGAATTCACCCCTCCACTTT,CASSFGSGTGGNSPLHF
NA,TRBJ1-4,TRBV5-1,TRBD1,TGCGCCAGCAGCACAGGACAGGGTGCACCCTCCTCTGAAAAACTGTTTTTT,CASSTGQGAPSSEKLFF
NA,TRBJ2-7,TRBV28,NA,NA,CASSILGGSYEQYF
NA,TRBJ2-7,TRBV4-2,NA,TGTGCCAGCAGCCAAGATTCAGGGATCTCCTACGAGCAGTACTTC,CASSQDSGISYEQYF
NA,TRBJ1-6,TRBV5-1,NA,TGCGCCAGCAGCTTGGCCCAGGCAAATTCACCCCTCCACTTT,CASSLAQANSPLHF